Listed here are 21 T cell receptor beta chains from one sample, sequenced in a study of cytomegalovirus exposure and HLA in healthy donors. TCRdb's table, derived via immunoSEQ multiplex PCR, lists solely in-frame clones and lacks some. The sample carries some 180,000 clones, around 86% recorded once. Material for sequencing was PBMCs. The origin of the receptors is a man aged 25 to 40 in good health and CMV-seropositive.

This clone occurred once. V gene TRBV2 combines with J gene TRBJ2-2, with 7 bases that match TRBD1. This CDR3 has 15 residues. CDR1 and CDR2 from the germline V gene are SNHLY and FYNNEI. Trimming removed 6 bases from V and 1 base from J; junction bases left unmatched: 5. DNA of the CDR3: TGTGCCAGCAGAAATCGGACAGGGAACACCGGGGAGCTGTTTTTT. It yields the protein CASRNRTGNTGELFF.

The V gene is TRBV6-5, the J gene TRBJ1-2, with 7 bases fitting TRBD1. The V gene's germline CDR1 is MNHEY and CDR2 SVGAGI. The junction had 11 bases not matched to a gene; V was cut back by 6 bases and J by 7 bases. The CDR3 contains 14 residues. Here the CDR3 reads CASSLQTGMLGYTF. The CDR3 DNA sequence: TGTGCCAGCAGCCTCCAGACAGGGATGCTTGGCTACACCTTC.

The chain joins TRBV7-2 to TRBJ2-1; possible D gene TRBD2, 6 bases. The germline V gene encodes CDR1 SGHTA and CDR2 FQGNSA. V dropped 5 bases and J dropped 4 bases, with 15 bases sitting between them. The CDR3 sequence is 15 residues long. CDR3 region: CASSPRGTTYNEQFF. The CDR3 DNA is TGTGCCAGCAGCCCCCGGGGGACCACTTACAATGAGCAGTTCTTC.

This clone was seen a few times. The genes are TRBV2 and TRBJ2-7; tentative D call: TRBD2 (5 bases). Trimming shortened V by 7 bases and J by 4 bases, and 14 bases separated the two germline ends. CDR1 is SNHLY and CDR2 is FYNNEI in the germline V gene. This CDR3 comprises 13 residues. CDR3: CASTEGGRYEQYF. The DNA of the CDR3 is TGTGCCAGCACCGAGGGCGGCCGATACGAGCAGTACTTC.

The gene calls are TRBV5-4 and TRBJ2-7, with 7 bases lining up with TRBD2. Germline V CDR1 and CDR2: SGHNT, YYREEE (reference sequence). Unmatched junction bases numbered 1, after V lost 4 bases and J lost 3 bases. This CDR3 has 12 amino acids. CDR3 sequence reads: CASSGGGYEQYF. Written as DNA, the CDR3 is TGTGCCAGCAGCGGGGGGGGCTACGAGCAGTACTTC. Full variable domain (remainder filled in from reference TRBV5-4 and TRBJ2-7): ETGVTQSPTHLIKTRGQQVTLRCSSQSGHNTVSWYQQALGQGPQFIFQYYREEENGRGNFPPRFSGLQFPNYSSELNVNALELDDSALYLCASSGGGYEQYFGPGTRLTVT.

The gene calls are TRBV5-1 and TRBJ2-3; TRBD2 might be the D (7 bases). CDR1 and CDR2 from the germline V gene are SGHRS and YFSETQ. This CDR3 has 18 amino acids. V lost 3 bases, J lost 0 bases, and 20 bases lay in between. CDR3 loop: CASSSRPGGGASTDTQYF. The CDR3 DNA sequence: TGCGCCAGCAGCTCTAGACCCGGAGGGGGGGCTAGCACAGATACGCAGTATTTT.

This chain uses TRBV6-6 with TRBJ2-1, with D perhaps assigned TRBD1 or TRBD2 (5 bases each). This CDR3 has 15 residues. V shed 2 bases and J shed 5 bases, with 13 bases lying between them. Germline assignment: CDR1 MNHNY and CDR2 SVGAGI (reference sequence). CDR3 coding DNA: TGTGCCAGCAGTTACACCGGGACGCTAAACAATGAGCAGTTCTTC. It yields the protein CASSYTGTLNNEQFF.

This clone was seen only a few times. This rearrangement joins TRBV27 to TRBJ2-2, with no clear D. The CDR3 runs to 12 residues. CDR1 and CDR2 from the germline V gene are MNHEY and SMNVEV (reference sequence). V was shortened by 11 bases and J by 7 bases, with 14 bases between the two germline ends. The CDR3, as DNA: TGTGCCGCGGCACCGCTTGGCGGGGAGCTGTTTTTT. This codes for CAAAPLGGELFF.

The chain links TRBV5-8 to TRBJ2-3, with 9 positions matching TRBD1. Trimming took 4 bases from V and 4 from J; bases not matched to a gene: 7. Germline V gene data show CDR1 as SGHTS and CDR2 as YDEGEE. This CDR3 is 15 amino acids long. The CDR3 loop reads CASSKGQGKADTQYF. In DNA form, the CDR3 reads TGTGCCAGCAGCAAAGGACAGGGGAAAGCAGATACGCAGTATTTT.

The sample holds one count of this clone. The chain uses TRBV19 and TRBJ2-3; the D is unclear. V was cut by 2 bases and J by 1 base, with 7 bases left in between. Germline CDR1 reads LNHDA; CDR2 reads SQIVND (reference sequence). The CDR3 extends over 14 amino acids. The CDR3 sequence is CASSIFGGTDTQYF. The CDR3 DNA reads TGTGCCAGTAGTATATTCGGAGGCACAGATACGCAGTATTTT.

The genes are TRBV4-1 and TRBJ2-7, with 8 positions matching TRBD1. The V and J ends lost 1 base and 1 base, in that order; junction bases with no gene match: 9. Germline CDR1 reads MGHRA; CDR2 reads YSYEKL. CDR3 length: 17 residues. CDR3 region: CASSQVKRTGSSYEQYF. DNA for the CDR3: TGCGCCAGCAGCCAAGTCAAGCGGACAGGGTCGTCCTACGAGCAGTACTTC.

This sequence joins TRBV10-3 and TRBJ1-4, with 10 bases that match TRBD1. The CDR3 is 16 residues long. Germline V gives CDR1 ENHRY, CDR2 SYGVKD. With 0 bases clipped from V and 3 bases from J, the junction kept 1 base outside the gene matches. CDR3 sequence reads: CAISESGQGANEKLFF. CDR3 coding DNA: TGTGCCATCAGTGAGTCTGGACAGGGGGCTAATGAAAAACTGTTTTTT.

This chain links TRBV6-1 with TRBJ2-1, with 12 bases fitting TRBD2. CDR3 size: 15 residues. From germline, CDR1 is MNHNS and CDR2 SASEGT. The trim removed 4 bases at V and 7 bases at J, leaving 5 bases unmatched. CDR3 loop: CASSVTSGSWNEQFF. In DNA form, the CDR3 reads TGTGCCAGCAGTGTGACTAGCGGGAGTTGGAATGAGCAGTTCTTC.

V and J are TRBV7-2 and TRBJ2-1; D tentatively fits TRBD1 or TRBD2 (5 bases each). This CDR3 is 14 amino acids long. Germline CDR1 and CDR2: SGHTA and FQGNSA. Trimming left V 5 bases short and J 5 bases short, with 13 bases between. CDR3 sequence: CASSRGPVNNEQFF. The DNA for the CDR3 is TGTGCCAGCAGCCGGGGCCCGGTGAACAATGAGCAGTTCTTC.

The genes are TRBV11-3 and TRBJ2-7; D is ambiguous. This CDR3 is 12 amino acids long. With 5 bases removed from V and 6 bases from J, the gap between germline ends came to 11 bases. Germline CDR1 and CDR2: SGHNT and YENEEA. CDR3 nucleotides: TGTGCCAGCAGCGAGGATACTCTCGAGCAGTACTTC. Its translation: CASSEDTLEQYF.

This rearrangement joins TRBV19 to TRBJ2-7, with TRBD1 identical over 9 bases. CDR3 length equals 13 residues. Germline V gene sequence: CDR1 LNHDA, CDR2 SQIVND (reference sequence). The trim removed 1 base at V and 5 bases at J, leaving 0 bases unmatched. CDR3 loop: CASSIGTGDEQYF. The CDR3 nucleotides read TGTGCCAGTAGTATAGGGACAGGGGACGAGCAGTACTTC.

In this sample, this clone turned up once. The chain combines TRBV7-2 with TRBJ1-2; perhaps TRBD1 as D (5 bases). V lost 5 bases, J lost 2 bases, and 12 bases lay in between. Germline CDR1 and CDR2: SGHTA and FQGNSA. The CDR3 is 14 residues long. The chain's CDR3 is CASSPLRGNYGYTF. In nucleotides, the CDR3 is TGTGCCAGCAGCCCGCTACGGGGGAACTATGGCTACACCTTC.

The V call is TRBV5-1, the J call TRBJ2-5; no reliable D call. The V gene's germline CDR1 is SGHRS and CDR2 YFSETQ. The V and J ends lost 0 bases and 3 bases respectively, with 9 bases between them. The CDR3 consists of 14 residues. The CDR3 DNA reads TGCGCCAGCAGCTTGGGGCGGACGGAAGAGACCCAGTACTTC. It translates to CASSLGRTEETQYF.

This chain links TRBV7-2 with TRBJ1-2; D remains ambiguous. This CDR3 comprises 14 residues. Germline V CDR1 and CDR2: SGHTA, FQGNSA. Trimming shortened V by 1 base and J by 0 bases, and 6 bases separated the two germline ends. CDR3 bases: TGTGCCAGCAGCTTAGGAGATTCTAACTATGGCTACACCTTC. Protein product: CASSLGDSNYGYTF.

Notes on this clone: This likely came from a read error, as a far larger clone is one base away. The genes are TRBV4-2 and TRBJ2-1, with no clear D. Trimming took 0 bases from V and 4 from J, leaving 16 bases between them. The CDR3 has 17 amino acids. The germline CDR1 and CDR2 sequences are LGHNA and YNFKEQ. CDR3 bases: TGTGCCAGCAGCCAAGAATTGGCCACGAATCCTTACAATGAGCAGTTCTTC. Translating it yields CASSQELATNPYNEQFF.

The CDR3 DNA is TGTGCCAGTAGTATATACACAGGGTGGGAAAATCAGCCCCAGCATTTT. It yields the protein CASSIYTGWENQPQHF. The V and J genes are TRBV19 and TRBJ1-5; possible D gene TRBD1, 6 bases. The CDR3 runs to 16 residues. Between the trimmed V and J ends, which lost 2 bases and 4 bases, there was a span of 15 bases. CDR1 and CDR2 (germline): LNHDA, SQIVND (reference sequence).